This TCR beta chain was captured by sequencing in a study of T cells after yellow fever vaccination. Using its own MiXCR run on the 5' RACE reads, TCRdb lists one record per CDR3 protein. The sample has 450,000 to 550,000 distinct CDR3 sequences; 15% to 20% are singletons. The V and J ends lost 0 bases and 5 bases respectively, with 13 bases between them. Germline lookup yields CDR1 DFQATT and CDR2 SNEGSKA (reference sequence). The length of the CDR3 is 15 residues. The clonotype originates from a man aged 25-45 years who received the YFV17D yellow fever vaccine. The chain combines TRBV20-1 with TRBJ2-2; D is possibly TRBD1 (6 bases). Sequenced material: PBMCs, taken 15 days after the yellow fever booster vaccination. In DNA form, the CDR3 reads TGCAGTGCTAGAGATCAGGGGTGGAGAACCGGGGAGCTGTTTTTT. Amino acid sequence: CSARDQGWRTGELFF.